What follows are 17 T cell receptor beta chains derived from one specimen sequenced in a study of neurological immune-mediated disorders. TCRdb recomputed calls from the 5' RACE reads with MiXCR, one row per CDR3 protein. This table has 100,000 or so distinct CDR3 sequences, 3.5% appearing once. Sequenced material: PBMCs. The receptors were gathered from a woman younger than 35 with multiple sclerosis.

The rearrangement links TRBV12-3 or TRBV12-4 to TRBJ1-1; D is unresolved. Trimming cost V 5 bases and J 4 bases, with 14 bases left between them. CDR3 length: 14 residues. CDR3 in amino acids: CASSRPVRSTEAFF. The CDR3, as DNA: TGTGCCAGCAGTCGGCCAGTTCGCAGCACTGAAGCTTTCTTT.

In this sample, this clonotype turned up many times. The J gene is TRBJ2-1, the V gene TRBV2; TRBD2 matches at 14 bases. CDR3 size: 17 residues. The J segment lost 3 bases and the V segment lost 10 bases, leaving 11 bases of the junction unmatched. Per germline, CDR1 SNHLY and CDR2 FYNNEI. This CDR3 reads CATPSGTSGGIYNEQFF. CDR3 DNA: TGTGCCACGCCTTCCGGGACTAGCGGGGGAATCTACAATGAGCAGTTCTTC.

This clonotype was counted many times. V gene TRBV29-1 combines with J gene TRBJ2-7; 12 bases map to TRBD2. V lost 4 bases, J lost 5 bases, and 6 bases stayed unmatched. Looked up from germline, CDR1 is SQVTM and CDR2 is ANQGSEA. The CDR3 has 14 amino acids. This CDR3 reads CSVAASGRGNEQYF. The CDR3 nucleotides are TGCAGCGTTGCCGCTAGCGGGAGGGGTAACGAGCAGTACTTC.

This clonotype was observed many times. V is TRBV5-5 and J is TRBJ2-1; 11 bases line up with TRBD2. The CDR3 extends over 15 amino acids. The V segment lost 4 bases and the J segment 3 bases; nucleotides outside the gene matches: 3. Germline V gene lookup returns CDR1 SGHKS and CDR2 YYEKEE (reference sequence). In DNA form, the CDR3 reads TGTGCCAGCAGCACGACTAGCGGGAACTACAATGAGCAGTTCTTC. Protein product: CASSTTSGNYNEQFF. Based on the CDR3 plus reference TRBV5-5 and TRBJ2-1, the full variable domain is DAGVTQSPTHLIKTRGQQVTLRCSPISGHKSVSWYQQVLGQGPQFIFQYYEKEERGRGNFPDRFSARQFPNYSSELNVNALLLGDSALYLCASSTTSGNYNEQFFGPGTRLTVL.

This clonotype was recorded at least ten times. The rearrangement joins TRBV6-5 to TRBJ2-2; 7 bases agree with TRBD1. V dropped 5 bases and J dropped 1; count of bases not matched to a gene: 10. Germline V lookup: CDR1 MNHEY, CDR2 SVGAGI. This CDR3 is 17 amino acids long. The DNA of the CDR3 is TGTGCCAGCAGTCTTGCCCTACAGGGGTTGAACACCGGGGAGCTGTTTTTT. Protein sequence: CASSLALQGLNTGELFF.

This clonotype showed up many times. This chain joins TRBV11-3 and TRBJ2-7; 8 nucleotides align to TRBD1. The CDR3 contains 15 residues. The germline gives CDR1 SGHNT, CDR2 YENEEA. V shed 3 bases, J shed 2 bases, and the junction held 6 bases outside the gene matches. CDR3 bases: TGTGCCAGCAGCTTTTCCGGGACAGGAACCTACGAGCAGTACTTC. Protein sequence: CASSFSGTGTYEQYF.

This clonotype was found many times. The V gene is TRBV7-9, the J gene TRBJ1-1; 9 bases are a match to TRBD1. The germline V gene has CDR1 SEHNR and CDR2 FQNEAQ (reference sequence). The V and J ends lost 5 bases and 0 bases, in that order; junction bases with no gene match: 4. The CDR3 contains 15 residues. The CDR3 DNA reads TGTGCCAGCAGCCCACAGGGGGCACTGAACACTGAAGCTTTCTTT. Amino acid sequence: CASSPQGALNTEAFF. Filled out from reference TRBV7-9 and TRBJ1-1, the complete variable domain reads DTGVSQNPRHKITKRGQNVTFRCDPISEHNRLYWYRQTLGQGPEFLTYFQNEAQLEKSRLLSDRFSAERPKGSFSTLEIQRTEQGDSAMYLCASSPQGALNTEAFFGQGTRLTVV.

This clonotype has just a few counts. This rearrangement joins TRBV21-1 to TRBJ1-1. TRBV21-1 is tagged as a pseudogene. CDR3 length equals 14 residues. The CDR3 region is CASSKRNGNTEAFF. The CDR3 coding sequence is TGTGCCAGCAGCAAAAGGAACGGGAACACTGAAGCTTTCTTT.

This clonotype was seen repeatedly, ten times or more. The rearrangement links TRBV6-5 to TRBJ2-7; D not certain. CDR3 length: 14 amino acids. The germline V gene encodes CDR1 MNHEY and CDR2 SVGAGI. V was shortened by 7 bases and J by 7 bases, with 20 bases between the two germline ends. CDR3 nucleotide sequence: TGTGCCAGCACTCTGACCTCGGCCGGCGGAGAGCAGTACTTC. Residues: CASTLTSAGGEQYF.

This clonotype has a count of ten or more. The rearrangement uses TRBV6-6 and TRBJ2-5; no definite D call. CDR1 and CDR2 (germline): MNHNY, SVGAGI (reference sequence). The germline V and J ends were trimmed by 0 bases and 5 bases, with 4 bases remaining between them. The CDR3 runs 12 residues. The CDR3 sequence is CASSYSAETQYF. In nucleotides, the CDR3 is TGTGCCAGCAGTTACTCGGCGGAGACCCAGTACTTC.

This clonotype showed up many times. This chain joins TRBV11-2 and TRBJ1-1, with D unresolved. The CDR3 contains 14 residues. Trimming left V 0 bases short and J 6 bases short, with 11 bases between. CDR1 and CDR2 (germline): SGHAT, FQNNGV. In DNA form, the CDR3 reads TGTGCCAGCAGCTTAGATACGGGAGTCCCTGAAGCTTTCTTT. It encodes CASSLDTGVPEAFF.

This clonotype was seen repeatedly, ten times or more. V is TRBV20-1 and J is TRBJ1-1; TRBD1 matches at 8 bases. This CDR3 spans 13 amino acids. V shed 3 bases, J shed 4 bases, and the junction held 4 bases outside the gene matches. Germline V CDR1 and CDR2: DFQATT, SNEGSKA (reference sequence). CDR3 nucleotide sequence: TGCAGTGCTAGGTCCACAGGGGGCACTGAAGCTTTCTTT. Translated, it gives CSARSTGGTEAFF.

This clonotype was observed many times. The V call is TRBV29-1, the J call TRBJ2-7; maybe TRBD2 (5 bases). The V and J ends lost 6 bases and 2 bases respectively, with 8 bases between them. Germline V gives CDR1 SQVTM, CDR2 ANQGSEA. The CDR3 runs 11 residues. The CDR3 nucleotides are TGCAGCGTCGGAGGACCCTACGAGCAGTACTTC. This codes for CSVGGPYEQYF.

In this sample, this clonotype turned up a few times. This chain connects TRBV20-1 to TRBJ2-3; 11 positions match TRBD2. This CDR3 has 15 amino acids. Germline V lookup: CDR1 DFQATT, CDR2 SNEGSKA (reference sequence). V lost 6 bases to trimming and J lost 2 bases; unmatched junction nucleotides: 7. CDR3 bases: TGCAGTGCGACGGGACTAGCGGTTTTCACAGATACGCAGTATTTT. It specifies CSATGLAVFTDTQYF.

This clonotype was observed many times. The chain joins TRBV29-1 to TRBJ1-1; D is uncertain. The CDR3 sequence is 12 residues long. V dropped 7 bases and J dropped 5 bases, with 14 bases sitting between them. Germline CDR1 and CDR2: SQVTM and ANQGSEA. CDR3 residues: CSGVAGMTEAFF. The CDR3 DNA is TGCAGCGGGGTAGCGGGGATGACTGAAGCTTTCTTT.

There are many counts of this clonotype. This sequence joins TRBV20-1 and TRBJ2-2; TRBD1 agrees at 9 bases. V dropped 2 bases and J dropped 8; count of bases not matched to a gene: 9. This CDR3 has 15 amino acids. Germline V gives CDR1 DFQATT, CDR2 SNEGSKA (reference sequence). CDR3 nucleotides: TGCAGTGCTAGAACTGGACAGGGGACGTCGGGGGAGCTGTTTTTT. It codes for CSARTGQGTSGELFF.

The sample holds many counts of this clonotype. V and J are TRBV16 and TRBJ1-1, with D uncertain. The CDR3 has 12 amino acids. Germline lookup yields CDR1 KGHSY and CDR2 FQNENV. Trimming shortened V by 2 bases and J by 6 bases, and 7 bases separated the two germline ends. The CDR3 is CASSQTVSEAFF. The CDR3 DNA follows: TGTGCCAGCAGCCAAACTGTCTCTGAAGCTTTCTTT. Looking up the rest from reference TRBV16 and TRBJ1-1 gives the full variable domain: GEEVAQTPKHLVRGEGQKAKLYCAPIKGHSYVFWYQQVLKNEFKFLISFQNENVFDETGMPKERFSAKCLPNSPCSLEIQATKLEDSAVYFCASSQTVSEAFFGQGTRLTVV.